This T cell receptor beta chain is drawn from a study of blood T cell repertoires in COVID-19. Study details: Sites in the United States, Italy and Spain provided acute and convalescent COVID-19 samples.

Donors in Cohort 3 who had recovered were those with two negative PCRs, healthcare professional clearance, or resolution of their symptoms. V lost 1 base and J lost 11, with 8 bases in between. Germline CDR1 and CDR2: LGHDT and YNNKEL (reference sequence). The CDR3 contains 11 residues. Only in-frame clones appear in the TCRdb table, and some are missing; sequencing was by immunoSEQ multiplex PCR. The sample lists 380,000 or so clones, approximately 87% occurring once. Sequencing was performed on PBMCs or T cells enriched from blood (not recorded which). The chain carries TRBV3-1 (or the pseudogene TRBV3-2) and TRBJ1-1; no firm D call. The clonotype comes from a man aged 30 to 45 who had recovered from COVID-19. CDR3 bases: TGTGCCAGCAGCCAAGGTTACCGGGCTTTCTTT. Encoded protein: CASSQGYRAFF.